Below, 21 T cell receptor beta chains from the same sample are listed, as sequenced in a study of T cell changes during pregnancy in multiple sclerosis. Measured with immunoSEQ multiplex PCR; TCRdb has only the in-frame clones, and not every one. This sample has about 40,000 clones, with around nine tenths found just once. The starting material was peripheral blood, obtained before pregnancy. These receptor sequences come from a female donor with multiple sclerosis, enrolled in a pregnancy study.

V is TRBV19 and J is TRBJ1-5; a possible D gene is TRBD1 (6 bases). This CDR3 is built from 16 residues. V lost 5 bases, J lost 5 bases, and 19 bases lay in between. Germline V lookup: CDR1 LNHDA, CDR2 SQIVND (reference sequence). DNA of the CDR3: TGTGCCAGTAGTCTGGGACACAGAAAAGGGGATCAGCCCCAGCATTTT. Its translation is CASSLGHRKGDQPQHF.

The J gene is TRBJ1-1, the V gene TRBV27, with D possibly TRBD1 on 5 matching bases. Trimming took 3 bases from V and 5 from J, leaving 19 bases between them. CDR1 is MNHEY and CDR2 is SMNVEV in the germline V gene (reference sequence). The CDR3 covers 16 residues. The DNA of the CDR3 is TGTGCCAGCAGTTTTTCTGTAAGGGGAGGGGAAACTGAAGCTTTCTTT. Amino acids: CASSFSVRGGETEAFF.

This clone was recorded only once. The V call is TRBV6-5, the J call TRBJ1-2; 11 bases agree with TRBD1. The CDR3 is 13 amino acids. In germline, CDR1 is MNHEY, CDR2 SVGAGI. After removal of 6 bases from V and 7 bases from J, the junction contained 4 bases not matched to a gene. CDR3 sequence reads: CASSRDRGIGYTF. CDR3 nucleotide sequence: TGTGCCAGCAGCAGGGACAGGGGGATTGGCTACACCTTC.

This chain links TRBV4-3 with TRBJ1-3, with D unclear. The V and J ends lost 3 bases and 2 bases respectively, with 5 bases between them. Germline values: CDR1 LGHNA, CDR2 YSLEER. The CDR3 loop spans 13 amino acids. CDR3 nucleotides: TGCGCCAGCAGCCAGTCAACTGGAAACACCATATATTTT. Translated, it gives CASSQSTGNTIYF.

The CDR3: CASIEDRRNPYEQYF. CDR3 nucleotides: TGTGCCAGTATCGAGGACAGGAGAAACCCCTACGAGCAGTACTTC. V and J are TRBV19 and TRBJ2-7; 7 positions match TRBD1. The germline CDR1 and CDR2 sequences are LNHDA and SQIVND (reference sequence). The CDR3 consists of 15 residues. V shed 7 bases, J shed 2 bases, and the junction held 11 bases outside the gene matches.

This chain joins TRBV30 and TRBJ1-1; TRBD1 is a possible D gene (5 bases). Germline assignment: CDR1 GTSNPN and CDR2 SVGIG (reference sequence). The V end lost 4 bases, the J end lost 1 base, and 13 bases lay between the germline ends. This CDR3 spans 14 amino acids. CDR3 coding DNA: TGTGCCTGGAAGGGGTGGGCACCGAACACTGAAGCTTTCTTT. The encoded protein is CAWKGWAPNTEAFF.

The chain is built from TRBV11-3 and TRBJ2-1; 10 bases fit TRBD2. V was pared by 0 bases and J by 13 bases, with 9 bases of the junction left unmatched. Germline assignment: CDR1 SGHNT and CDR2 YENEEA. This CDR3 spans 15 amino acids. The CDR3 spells CASSLDPETSGIQFF. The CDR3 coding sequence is TGTGCCAGCAGCTTAGACCCGGAAACTAGCGGGATACAGTTCTTC.

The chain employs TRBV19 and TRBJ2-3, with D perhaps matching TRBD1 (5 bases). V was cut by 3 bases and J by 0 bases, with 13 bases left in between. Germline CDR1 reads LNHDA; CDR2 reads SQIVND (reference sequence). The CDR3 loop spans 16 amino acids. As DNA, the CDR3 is TGTGCCAGTAGTATCCCGACAGCACCTAGCACAGATACGCAGTATTTT. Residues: CASSIPTAPSTDTQYF.

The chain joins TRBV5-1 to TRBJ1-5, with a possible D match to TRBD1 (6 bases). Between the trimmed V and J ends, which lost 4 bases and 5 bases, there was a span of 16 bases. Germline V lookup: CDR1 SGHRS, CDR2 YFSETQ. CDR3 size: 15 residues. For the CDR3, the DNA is TGCGCCAGCAGCCCGGAAGGACAGTACGATCAGCCCCAGCATTTT. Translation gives CASSPEGQYDQPQHF.

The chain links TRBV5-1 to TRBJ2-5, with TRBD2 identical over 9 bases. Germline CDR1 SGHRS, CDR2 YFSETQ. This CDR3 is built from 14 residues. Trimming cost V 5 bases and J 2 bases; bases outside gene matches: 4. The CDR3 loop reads CASRASGTQETQYF. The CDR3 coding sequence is TGCGCCAGCAGGGCTAGCGGGACACAAGAGACCCAGTACTTC.

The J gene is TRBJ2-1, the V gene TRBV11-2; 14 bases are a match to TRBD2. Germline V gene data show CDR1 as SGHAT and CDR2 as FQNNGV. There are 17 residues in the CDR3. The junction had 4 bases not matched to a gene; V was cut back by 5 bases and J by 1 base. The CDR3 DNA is TGTGCCAGCAGCCCCGGACTAGCGGGAGGATCCTACAATGAGCAGTTCTTC. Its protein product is CASSPGLAGGSYNEQFF.

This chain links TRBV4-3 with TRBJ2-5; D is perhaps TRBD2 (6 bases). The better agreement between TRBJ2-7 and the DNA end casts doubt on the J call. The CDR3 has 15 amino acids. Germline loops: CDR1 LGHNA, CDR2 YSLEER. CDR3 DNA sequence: TGCGCCAGCAGCCAGGGCCGGGGCGGGACCTACGAGCAGTACTTC. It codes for CASSQGRGGTYEQYF.

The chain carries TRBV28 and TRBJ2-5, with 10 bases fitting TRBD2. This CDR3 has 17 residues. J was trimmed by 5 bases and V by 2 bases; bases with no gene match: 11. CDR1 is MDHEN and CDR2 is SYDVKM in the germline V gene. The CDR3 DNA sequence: TGTGCCAGCAGTTTAATACGGCTAGCGGGAGAGCGGGAGACCCAGTACTTC. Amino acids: CASSLIRLAGERETQYF.

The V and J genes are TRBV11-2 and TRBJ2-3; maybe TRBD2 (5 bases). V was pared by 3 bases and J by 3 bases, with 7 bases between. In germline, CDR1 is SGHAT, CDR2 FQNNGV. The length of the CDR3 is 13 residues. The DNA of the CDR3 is TGTGCCAGCAGCTTTGAGGGAACAGATACGCAGTATTTT. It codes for CASSFEGTDTQYF.

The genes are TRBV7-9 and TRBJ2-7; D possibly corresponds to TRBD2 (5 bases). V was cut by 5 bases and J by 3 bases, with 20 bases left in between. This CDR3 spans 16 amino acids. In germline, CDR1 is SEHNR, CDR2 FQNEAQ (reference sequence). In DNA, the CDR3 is TGTGCCAGCAGCGCTTGGAGAGGGAAAGAGTTCTACGAGCAGTACTTC. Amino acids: CASSAWRGKEFYEQYF.

The DNA of the CDR3 is TGTGCCAGCAGCCAAGACTTGGGGGGAGTCTACGAGCAGTACTTC. Its protein product is CASSQDLGGVYEQYF. The chain combines TRBV4-2 with TRBJ2-7; possible D gene TRBD2, 6 bases. Looked up from germline, CDR1 is LGHNA and CDR2 is YNFKEQ. The CDR3 is 15 amino acids. The V end was cut by 0 bases, the J end by 3 bases, with 12 bases between.

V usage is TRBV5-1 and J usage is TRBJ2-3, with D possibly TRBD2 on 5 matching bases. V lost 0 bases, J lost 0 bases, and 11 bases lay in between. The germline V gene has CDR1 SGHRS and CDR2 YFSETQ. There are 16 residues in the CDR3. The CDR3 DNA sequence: TGCGCCAGCAGCTTGGAAACGGGATACAGCACAGATACGCAGTATTTT. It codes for CASSLETGYSTDTQYF.

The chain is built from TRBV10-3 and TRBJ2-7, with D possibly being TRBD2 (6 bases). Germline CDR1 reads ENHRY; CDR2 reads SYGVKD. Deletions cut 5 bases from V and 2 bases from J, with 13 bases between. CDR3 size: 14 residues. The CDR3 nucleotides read TGTGCCATCAGTCCTAGCGTCTCTACCTACGAGCAGTACTTC. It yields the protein CAISPSVSTYEQYF.

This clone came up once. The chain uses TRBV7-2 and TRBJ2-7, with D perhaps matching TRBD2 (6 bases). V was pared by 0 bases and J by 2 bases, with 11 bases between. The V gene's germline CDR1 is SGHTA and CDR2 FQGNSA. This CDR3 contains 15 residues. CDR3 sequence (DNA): TGTGCCAGCAGCTTAGCCGAGGCGGGGCCCTACGAGCAGTACTTC. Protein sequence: CASSLAEAGPYEQYF.

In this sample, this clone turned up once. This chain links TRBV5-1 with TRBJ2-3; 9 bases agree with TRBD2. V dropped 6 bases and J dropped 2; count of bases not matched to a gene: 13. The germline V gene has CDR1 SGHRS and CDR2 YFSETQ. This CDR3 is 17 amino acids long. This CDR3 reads CASNSGLARVHTDTQYF. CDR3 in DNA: TGCGCCAGCAACTCAGGACTAGCGAGGGTTCACACAGATACGCAGTATTTT.

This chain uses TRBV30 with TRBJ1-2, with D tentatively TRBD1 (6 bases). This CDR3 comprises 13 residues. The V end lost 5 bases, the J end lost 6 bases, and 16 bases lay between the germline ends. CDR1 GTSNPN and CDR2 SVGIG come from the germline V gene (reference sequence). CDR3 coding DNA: TGTGCCTGGGGTGGTCGGACAGACCATGGCTACACCTTC. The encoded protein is CAWGGRTDHGYTF. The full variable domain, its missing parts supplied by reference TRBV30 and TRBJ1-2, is SQTIHQWPATLVQPVGSPLSLECTVEGTSNPNLYWYRQAAGRGLQLLFYSVGIGQISSEVPQNLSASRPQDRQFILSSKKLLLSDSGFYLCAWGGRTDHGYTFGSGTRLTVV.